This entry describes one T cell receptor beta chain. These data originate in a study of shared clonotypes between healthy human individuals. This CDR3 comprises 14 residues. Germline CDR1 MNHNS, CDR2 SASEGT. V gave up 8 bases and J gave up 4 bases, with 14 bases separating them. The assay was immunoSEQ multiplex PCR, and TCRdb's table has in-frame clones only and misses some. The sample yields over 850,000 clones, more than 75% seen once. The chain is built from TRBV6-1 and TRBJ1-4; no firm D call. This clonotype was obtained from a man aged 18 to 35 in good health. Some clones in this sample may be carry-over from other donors' samples. The material sequenced was memory CD4+ T cells from PBMCs. The subset was: CD45RA-negative fraction. CDR3 residues: CASGGTWGNEKLFF. As DNA, the CDR3 is TGTGCCAGCGGAGGAACCTGGGGTAATGAAAAACTGTTTTTT.